These 32 T cell receptor beta chains were sequenced from one sample in a study of OX40 agonist ivuxolimab in advanced cancers. This table comes from immunoSEQ multiplex PCR, and its TCRdb copy is limited to in-frame clones, with some not included. The sample yields about 60,000 clones, approximately 80% seen once. This specimen was CD4+ or CD8+ T cells sorted from blood, taken in a trial of the OX40 agonist ivuxolimab. These receptors were taken from an adult with an advanced solid tumor such as melanoma, head and neck, liver or kidney cancer.

The chain couples TRBV7-8 to TRBJ2-7; D is unclear. The CDR3 consists of 14 residues. The V end was cut by 5 bases, the J end by 2 bases, with 13 bases between. CDR1 SGHVS and CDR2 FQNEAQ come from the germline V gene. The CDR3 nucleotides read TGTGCCAGCAGCCCTAGATGGTCCCCCTACGAGCAGTACTTC. Protein sequence: CASSPRWSPYEQYF. The whole variable domain, filled in from reference TRBV7-8 and TRBJ2-7, reads GAGVSQSPRYKVAKRGQDVALRCDPISGHVSLFWYQQALGQGPEFLTYFQNEAQLDKSGLPSDRFFAERPEGSVSTLKIQRTQQEDSAVYLCASSPRWSPYEQYFGPGTRLTVT.

The V and J genes are TRBV6-5 and TRBJ1-5; D might be TRBD1 (5 bases). From germline, CDR1 is MNHEY and CDR2 SVGAGI. This CDR3 spans 16 amino acids. V lost 3 bases to trimming and J lost 2 bases, with 14 bases between them. CDR3 amino acids: CASSYGALGGNQPQHF. For the CDR3, the DNA is TGTGCCAGCAGTTATGGGGCACTCGGTGGCAATCAGCCCCAGCATTTT.

The rearrangement uses TRBV7-8 and TRBJ2-7, with 7 bases identical to TRBD2. The CDR3 is 12 amino acids. V shed 3 bases, J shed 10 bases, and the junction held 6 bases outside the gene matches. The V gene's germline CDR1 is SGHVS and CDR2 FQNEAQ. DNA of the CDR3: TGTGCCAGCAGCTTTACGAGCGGGAATCAGTACTTC. This sequence encodes CASSFTSGNQYF.

V and J are TRBV2 and TRBJ2-7, with 12 nucleotides matching TRBD2. In germline, CDR1 is SNHLY, CDR2 FYNNEI. The J segment lost 1 base and the V segment lost 4 bases, leaving 8 bases of the junction unmatched. The CDR3 consists of 17 residues. The CDR3 loop reads CASSVSSGRARSYEQYF. The CDR3 DNA follows: TGTGCCAGCAGTGTTTCTAGCGGGAGGGCCCGGTCCTACGAGCAGTACTTC. The full variable domain, its missing parts supplied by reference TRBV2 and TRBJ2-7, is EPEVTQTPSHQVTQMGQEVILRCVPISNHLYFYWYRQILGQKVEFLVSFYNNEISEKSEIFDDQFSVERPDGSNFTLKIRSTKLEDSAMYFCASSVSSGRARSYEQYFGPGTRLTVT.

This sequence joins TRBV2 and TRBJ2-1; 14 bases align to TRBD2. The germline V gene has CDR1 SNHLY and CDR2 FYNNEI. J lost 10 bases, V lost 6 bases, and 5 bases had no gene match. The CDR3 covers 14 residues. CDR3 DNA sequence: TGTGCCAGCAGAGCGACTAGCGGGGGGGTAGAGCAGTTCTTC. This gives the protein CASRATSGGVEQFF.

This chain joins TRBV19 and TRBJ2-1; TRBD1 matches 10 bases. V shed 1 base, J shed 10 bases, and the junction held 10 bases outside the gene matches. This CDR3 is 16 amino acids long. In germline, CDR1 is LNHDA, CDR2 SQIVND (reference sequence). CDR3 sequence (DNA): TGTGCCAGTAGTATAGCGATTACGGGACAGGGGTACGAGCAGTTCTTC. This encodes CASSIAITGQGYEQFF.

V and J are TRBV6-5 and TRBJ2-7; 13 bases agree with TRBD2. Unmatched junction bases numbered 2, after V lost 4 bases and J lost 5 bases. CDR1 MNHEY and CDR2 SVGAGI come from the germline V gene. The CDR3 has 14 residues. The CDR3 DNA is TGTGCCAGCAGTTCGACTAGCGGGAGGAACGAGCAGTACTTC. Translated: CASSSTSGRNEQYF.

This chain uses TRBV6-6 with TRBJ1-3; D gene uncertain. Trimming removed 6 bases from V and 7 bases from J, with 7 bases in between. The length of the CDR3 is 11 residues. The V gene's germline CDR1 is MNHNY and CDR2 SVGAGI (reference sequence). The DNA of the CDR3 is TGTGCCAGCAGAACGGAGAACACCATATATTTT. It specifies CASRTENTIYF.

This clone showed up just once. The CDR3, as DNA: TGCGCCAGCTCGCTAGCGGGGACAGATACGCAGTATTTT. As protein: CASSLAGTDTQYF. The chain has TRBV10-1 and TRBJ2-3; 9 positions agree with TRBD2. CDR1 is WNHNN, CDR2 SYGVQD, per germline (reference sequence). V was pared by 8 bases and J by 3 bases, with 3 bases of the junction left unmatched. The CDR3 has 13 residues.

The chain combines TRBV6-4 with TRBJ1-2; the match to TRBD1 covers 7 bases. Germline-derived CDR1 and CDR2 are MRHNA and SNTAGT. This CDR3 comprises 18 residues. Trimming cost V 0 bases and J 3 bases; bases outside gene matches: 13. CDR3: CASSDSVGGQDSYYGYTF. CDR3 bases: TGTGCCAGCAGTGACTCGGTTGGAGGACAGGACTCCTACTATGGCTACACCTTC.

The chain is built from TRBV5-4 and TRBJ1-2; D call uncertain. Germline loops: CDR1 SGHNT, CDR2 YYREEE (reference sequence). The CDR3 consists of 14 residues. Trimming shortened V by 4 bases and J by 4 bases, and 14 bases separated the two germline ends. The CDR3, as DNA: TGTGCCAGCAGCACCGCGCGGCCAGCCTATGGCTACACCTTC. It translates to CASSTARPAYGYTF.

A single count supports this clone. V gene TRBV5-1 combines with J gene TRBJ1-4; D remains ambiguous. Germline V gene sequence: CDR1 SGHRS, CDR2 YFSETQ. The CDR3 is 16 amino acids. The V and J ends lost 4 bases and 0 bases respectively, with 13 bases between them. CDR3 coding DNA: TGCGCCAGCAGCAGGTGGGCCGCAACAACTAATGAAAAACTGTTTTTT. It is translated as CASSRWAATTNEKLFF.

The CDR3, as DNA: TGTGCCAGCAGTGTAGAACGGGACAGCTATCAGCCCCAGCATTTT. Its translation is CASSVERDSYQPQHF. The chain joins TRBV6-1 to TRBJ1-5, with TRBD1 matching 7 bases. The V gene's germline CDR1 is MNHNS and CDR2 SASEGT. V was pared by 4 bases and J by 5 bases, with 8 bases of the junction left unmatched. CDR3 length: 15 amino acids.

There are a few counts of this clone. This chain uses TRBV2 with TRBJ1-5; D not certain. CDR1 SNHLY and CDR2 FYNNEI come from the germline V gene. CDR3 size: 15 residues. Trimming pared 4 bases from V and 1 base from J, leaving 11 bases between. CDR3 DNA sequence: TGTGCCAGCAGTGGGTATATGGGGAGCAATCAGCCCCAGCATTTT. Protein: CASSGYMGSNQPQHF.

The chain employs TRBV7-8 and TRBJ2-1; 10 bases are shared with TRBD2. Looked up from germline, CDR1 is SGHVS and CDR2 is FQNEAQ. V gave up 2 bases and J gave up 6 bases; unmatched junction bases: 4. The CDR3 covers 15 residues. CDR3: CASSLFTSGTNEQFF. Here the CDR3 DNA reads TGTGCCAGCAGCTTATTTACTAGCGGGACCAATGAGCAGTTCTTC.

CDR3 protein: CASSQSLNTEAFF. CDR3 in DNA: TGTGCCAGCAGCCAAAGTCTGAACACTGAAGCTTTCTTT. The gene calls are TRBV14 and TRBJ1-1; D not certain. Between the trimmed V and J ends, which lost 2 bases and 0 bases, there was a span of 4 bases. This CDR3 spans 13 amino acids. The germline CDR1 and CDR2 sequences are SGHDN and FVKESK. The variable domain in full, completed from reference TRBV14 and TRBJ1-1, reads EAGVTQFPSHSVIEKGQTVTLRCDPISGHDNLYWYRRVMGKEIKFLLHFVKESKQDESGMPNNRFLAERTGGTYSTLKVQPAELEDSGVYFCASSQSLNTEAFFGQGTRLTVV.

The rearrangement joins TRBV19 to TRBJ2-1; maybe TRBD1 (6 bases). The CDR3 is 16 amino acids. Germline V gene sequence: CDR1 LNHDA, CDR2 SQIVND (reference sequence). V dropped 5 bases and J dropped 4 bases, with 18 bases sitting between them. The CDR3: CASSVGGQGYYNEQFF. The CDR3 DNA follows: TGTGCCAGTAGTGTGGGTGGGCAGGGGTATTACAATGAGCAGTTCTTC.

The chain couples TRBV7-2 to TRBJ1-5; possibly TRBD1 for D (5 bases). This CDR3 contains 15 residues. The V end was cut by 6 bases, the J end by 4 bases, with 16 bases between. In germline, CDR1 is SGHTA, CDR2 FQGNSA. CDR3 in DNA: TGTGCCAGCAGAAAGGAGGGGTGGGGGAATCAGCCCCAGCATTTT. Protein product: CASRKEGWGNQPQHF.

The chain has TRBV7-3 and TRBJ2-2; D might be TRBD2 (6 bases). In germline, CDR1 is SGHTA, CDR2 FQGTGA. The CDR3 has 13 amino acids. The V gene lost 7 bases and the J gene lost 7 bases, with 13 bases spanning the gap. CDR3 coding DNA: TGTGCCAGCACCTCTAGCGTTGGCGGGGAGCTGTTTTTT. It is translated as CASTSSVGGELFF.

This clone rates as medium-sized. V is TRBV19 and J is TRBJ1-6; 7 nucleotides agree with TRBD1. CDR1 is LNHDA, CDR2 SQIVND, per germline (reference sequence). V dropped 9 bases and J dropped 7; count of bases not matched to a gene: 9. There are 14 residues in the CDR3. The CDR3 reads CASRGEGVNSPLHF. The CDR3 region has the DNA TGTGCCAGCAGGGGGGAGGGGGTAAATTCACCCCTCCACTTT.

This clone appeared once. The DNA for the CDR3 is TGCGCCAGCGCAGACACCTGGGGATACGAGCAGTACTTC. This sequence encodes CASADTWGYEQYF. The chain recombines TRBV5-1 with TRBJ2-7; D gene uncertain. The CDR3 has 13 amino acids. Trimming left V 7 bases short and J 4 bases short, with 15 bases between. CDR1 is SGHRS and CDR2 is YFSETQ in the germline V gene.

V gene TRBV11-1 combines with J gene TRBJ2-7; 7 positions agree with TRBD2. The length of the CDR3 is 15 residues. Looked up from germline, CDR1 is SGHAT and CDR2 is FQDESV (reference sequence). After removal of 3 bases from V and 0 bases from J, the junction contained 5 bases not matched to a gene. The DNA for the CDR3 is TGTGCCAGCAGCTTTCGGGGGGACTCCTCCTACGAGCAGTACTTC. Its translation is CASSFRGDSSYEQYF.

The chain recombines TRBV6-6 with TRBJ1-4; D unresolved. Trimming cost V 0 bases and J 6 bases, with 2 bases left between them. Germline loops: CDR1 MNHNY, CDR2 SVGAGI (reference sequence). The CDR3 is 12 amino acids. CDR3 sequence: CASSYSDEKLFF. The CDR3, as DNA: TGTGCCAGCAGTTACTCTGATGAAAAACTGTTTTTT.

The V and J genes are TRBV5-1 and TRBJ1-3; TRBD1 might be the D (6 bases). The CDR3 is 16 residues long. The ends were cut back, 0 bases at V and 2 bases at J, with 12 bases in the middle. In germline, CDR1 is SGHRS, CDR2 YFSETQ. The CDR3 is CASSLVGAQTGNTIYF. CDR3 bases: TGCGCCAGCAGCTTGGTGGGGGCACAGACTGGAAACACCATATATTTT.

This clone has just a few counts. V usage is TRBV5-1 and J usage is TRBJ2-6, with D perhaps matching TRBD1 (5 bases). CDR1 and CDR2 (germline): SGHRS, YFSETQ. The CDR3 sequence is 16 residues long. Between the trimmed V and J ends, which lost 0 bases and 2 bases, there was a span of 9 bases. The CDR3 loop is CASSLDVGPGANVLTF. The CDR3 DNA reads as TGCGCCAGCAGCTTGGATGTGGGGCCTGGGGCCAACGTCCTGACTTTC.

This rearrangement joins TRBV9 to TRBJ2-7; weak D call: TRBD2 (6 bases). The CDR3 runs to 16 residues. The germline V gene has CDR1 SGDLS and CDR2 YYNGEE. V was pared by 0 bases and J by 2 bases, with 15 bases between. CDR3 protein: CASSVDPLGTAYEQYF. Written as DNA, the CDR3 is TGTGCCAGCAGCGTAGACCCACTCGGGACTGCCTACGAGCAGTACTTC.

This clone came up a few times. This chain uses TRBV6-1 with TRBJ2-3; 8 bases match TRBD1. CDR1 is MNHNS, CDR2 SASEGT, per germline. The V segment lost 7 bases and the J segment 3 bases; nucleotides outside the gene matches: 3. This CDR3 is built from 13 residues. The CDR3, as DNA: TGTGCCAGCAAAGGGACAGGTACAGATACGCAGTATTTT. Protein product: CASKGTGTDTQYF.

The chain has TRBV2 and TRBJ1-2, with D possibly TRBD1 on 6 matching bases. Germline V gene lookup returns CDR1 SNHLY and CDR2 FYNNEI. V dropped 4 bases and J dropped 4 bases, with 19 bases sitting between them. The CDR3 length is 16 residues. CDR3 in DNA: TGTGCCAGCAGTGGGGGGGGCAGGGCGCCACCCTATGGCTACACCTTC. This translates into CASSGGGRAPPYGYTF.

The V call is TRBV2, the J call TRBJ1-4; D is unresolved. Germline V gene data show CDR1 as SNHLY and CDR2 as FYNNEI. This CDR3 contains 14 residues. Trimming took 8 bases from V and 6 from J, leaving 16 bases between them. Here the CDR3 DNA reads TGTGCCAGCGGCCGGGCCCCATTGGATGAAAAACTGTTTTTT. Translating it yields CASGRAPLDEKLFF.

The chain recombines TRBV5-6 with TRBJ2-1, with D perhaps being TRBD1 or TRBD2 (5 bases each). Trimming took off 4 bases at V and 8 bases at J, with 19 bases between the two ends. The CDR3 has 15 residues. Germline V gene data show CDR1 as SGHDT and CDR2 as YYEEEE. The DNA for the CDR3 is TGTGCCAGCAGCCTGGGTGTGGTTGGGGACCATGAGCAGTTCTTC. This translates into CASSLGVVGDHEQFF.

CDR3 nucleotides: TGTGCCAGCAGCTTACTTGGGGAGAACACTGAAGCTTTCTTT. This translates into CASSLLGENTEAFF. The J gene is TRBJ1-1, the V gene TRBV7-6; D remains ambiguous. Trimming took off 2 bases at V and 1 base at J, with 8 bases between the two ends. The CDR3 contains 14 residues. Germline-derived CDR1 and CDR2 are SGHVS and FNYEAQ.

The chain employs TRBV5-1 and TRBJ2-5; D is tentatively TRBD1 or TRBD2 (6 bases each). Germline V gene data show CDR1 as SGHRS and CDR2 as YFSETQ. The CDR3 has 13 amino acids. V lost 4 bases, J lost 4 bases, and 11 bases lay in between. This CDR3 is CASSPEGGETQYF. Here the CDR3 DNA reads TGCGCCAGCAGCCCGGAGGGGGGAGAGACCCAGTACTTC.